Here is one T cell receptor (beta chain) with its context. The data were taken from a study of shared clonotypes between healthy human individuals. CD45RA+ naive and CD45RA-negative memory subsets were separated from CD4+ cells. The CDR3 totals 14 residues. The V gene's germline CDR1 is WSHSY and CDR2 SAAADI. Trimming took 3 bases from V and 10 from J, leaving 13 bases between them. Some clones are missing from TCRdb's copy, which holds only in-frame ones; the method was immunoSEQ multiplex PCR. This table holds millions of clones, more than 80% found once. Sequencing input: naive CD4+ T cells sorted from blood. Subset indicated: CD45RA+ positively selected. This TCR came from a man aged 18 to 30 in good health. The chain links TRBV10-2 to TRBJ1-6, with a tentative D call TRBD1 (5 bases). In DNA form, the CDR3 reads TGCGCCAGCAGTGACCAGGGAGGAGGCTCACCCCTCCACTTT. It encodes CASSDQGGGSPLHF.